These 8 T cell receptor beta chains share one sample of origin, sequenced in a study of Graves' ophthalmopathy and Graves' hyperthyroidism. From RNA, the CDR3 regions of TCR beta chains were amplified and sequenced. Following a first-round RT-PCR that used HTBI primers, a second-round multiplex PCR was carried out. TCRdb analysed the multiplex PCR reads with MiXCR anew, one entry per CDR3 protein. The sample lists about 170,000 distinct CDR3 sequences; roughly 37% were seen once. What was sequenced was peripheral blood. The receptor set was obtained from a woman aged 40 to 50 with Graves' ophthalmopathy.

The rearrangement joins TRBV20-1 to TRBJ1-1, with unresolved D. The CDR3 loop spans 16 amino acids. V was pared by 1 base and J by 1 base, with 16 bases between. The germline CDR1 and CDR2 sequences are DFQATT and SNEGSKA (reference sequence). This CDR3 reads CSARAASGGTNTEAFF. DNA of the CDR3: TGCAGTGCTAGAGCTGCCTCTGGAGGAACGAACACTGAAGCTTTCTTT.

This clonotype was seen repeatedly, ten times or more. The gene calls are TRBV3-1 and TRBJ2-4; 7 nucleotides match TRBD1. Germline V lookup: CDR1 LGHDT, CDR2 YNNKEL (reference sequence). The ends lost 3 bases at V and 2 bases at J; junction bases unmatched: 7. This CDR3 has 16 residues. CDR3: CASSQRTGQSKNIQYF. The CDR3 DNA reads TGTGCCAGCAGCCAGAGGACGGGACAGTCCAAAAACATTCAGTACTTC.

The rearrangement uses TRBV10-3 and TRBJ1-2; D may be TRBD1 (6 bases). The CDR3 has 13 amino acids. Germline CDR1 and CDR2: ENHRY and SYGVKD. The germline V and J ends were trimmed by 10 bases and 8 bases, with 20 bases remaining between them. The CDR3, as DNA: TGTGCCACCCGAACTCTGGGGGCCCACGGCTACACCTTC. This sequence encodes CATRTLGAHGYTF.

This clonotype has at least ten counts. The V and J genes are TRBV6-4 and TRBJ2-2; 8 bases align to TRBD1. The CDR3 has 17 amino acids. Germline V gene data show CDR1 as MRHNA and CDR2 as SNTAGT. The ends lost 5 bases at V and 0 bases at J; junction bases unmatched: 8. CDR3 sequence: CASSPTGQGSNTGELFF. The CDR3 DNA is TGTGCCAGCAGTCCCACTGGACAGGGCTCGAACACCGGGGAGCTGTTTTTT.

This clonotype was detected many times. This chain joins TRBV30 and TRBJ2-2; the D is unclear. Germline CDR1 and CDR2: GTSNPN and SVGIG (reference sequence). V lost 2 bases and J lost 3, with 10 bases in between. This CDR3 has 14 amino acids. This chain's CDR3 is CAWSLRRDTGELFF. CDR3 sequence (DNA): TGTGCCTGGAGTCTCAGAAGGGACACCGGGGAGCTGTTTTTT. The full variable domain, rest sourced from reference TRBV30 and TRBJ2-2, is SQTIHQWPATLVQPVGSPLSLECTVEGTSNPNLYWYRQAAGRGLQLLFYSVGIGQISSEVPQNLSASRPQDRQFILSSKKLLLSDSGFYLCAWSLRRDTGELFFGEGSRLTVL.

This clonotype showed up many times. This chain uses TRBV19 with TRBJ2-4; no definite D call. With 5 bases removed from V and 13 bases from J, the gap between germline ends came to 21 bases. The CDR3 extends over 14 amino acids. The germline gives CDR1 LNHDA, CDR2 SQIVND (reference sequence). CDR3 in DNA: TGTGCCAGTAGTGTTGGCGCGACCCGGGTCCTCCAGTACTTC. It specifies CASSVGATRVLQYF. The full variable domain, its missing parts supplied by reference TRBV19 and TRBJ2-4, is DGGITQSPKYLFRKEGQNVTLSCEQNLNHDAMYWYRQDPGQGLRLIYYSQIVNDFQKGDIAEGYSVSREKKESFPLTVTSAQKNPTAFYLCASSVGATRVLQYFGAGTRLSVL.

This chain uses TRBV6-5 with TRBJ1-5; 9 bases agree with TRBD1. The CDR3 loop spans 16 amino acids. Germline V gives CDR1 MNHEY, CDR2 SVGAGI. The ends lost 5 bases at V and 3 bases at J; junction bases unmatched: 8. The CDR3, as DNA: TGTGCCAGCAGTAACCTGGACAGGGGAGCCAATCAGCCCCAGCATTTT. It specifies CASSNLDRGANQPQHF.

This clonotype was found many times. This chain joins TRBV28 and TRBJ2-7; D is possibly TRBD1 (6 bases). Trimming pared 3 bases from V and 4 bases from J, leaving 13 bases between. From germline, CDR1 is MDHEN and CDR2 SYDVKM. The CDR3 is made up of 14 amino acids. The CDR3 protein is CASSLPGEGYEQYF. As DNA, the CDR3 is TGTGCCAGCAGTTTGCCAGGGGAAGGGTACGAGCAGTACTTC.